Below are 22 T cell receptor beta chains sequenced from a single sample in a study of CD8+ T cells in alopecia areata. Markers including CD4, CD8alpha, NKG2D and NKG2ACE guided sorting of pooled cutaneous lymph node cells. It was cDNA, reverse transcribed from extracted RNA, that served as the sequencing template. Libraries were prepared by immunoSEQ multiplex PCR; TCRdb keeps only in-frame clonotypes and omits some of them. The sample yields about 300,000 clones, without any singletons. Sequenced: CD4+ T cells sorted from a lymph node. These receptors all come from a C3H/HeJ mouse with alopecia areata. As its MHC haplotype, the strain has H2-k.

A note on this clone: Germline and genes here are mouse. Coverage ceases 4 residues before the CDR3 finishes, and the germline J gene fills in the end. This specimen includes other DNA sequences encoding the same CDR3. J is TRBJ1-1 and V is TRBV5; D not certain. Germline CDR1 and CDR2: LGHNA and YNLKQL (reference sequence). The CDR3 covers 13 residues. V was clipped by 4 bases and J by 1 base, with 7 bases between them. Here the CDR3 reads CASSPRQNTEVFF. The CDR3 bases that were read are TGTGCCAGCAGCCCCCGACAAAACACA.

This clone came up a few times. Genes and germline are mouse. The read ends 4 residues before the CDR3 terminus; that terminus is restored from the germline J gene. At the DNA level, this CDR3 is encoded by other sequences in the same sample as well. The rearrangement links TRBV19 to TRBJ1-2; possible D gene TRBD1, 5 bases. V dropped 2 bases and J dropped 1 base, with 6 bases sitting between them. Germline lookup yields CDR1 FNHDT and CDR2 SITEND (reference sequence). The CDR3 has 13 amino acids. CDR3 sequence reads: CASSMQGNSDYTF. The part of the CDR3 DNA that was read is TGTGCCAGCAGTATGCAGGGAAACTCC.

Worth noting for this clone: Gene names refer to mouse genes. The CDR3 is cut off 4 residues early in the read; its end comes from the germline J gene. Distinct nucleotide sequences in the sample also encode this CDR3. The chain has TRBV3 and TRBJ2-1; no reliable D call. This CDR3 is built from 15 residues. CDR1 and CDR2 (germline): SNHLY, FYNGKV (reference sequence). Deletions cut 1 base from V and 0 bases from J, with 7 bases between. CDR3 protein: CASSLGQDNYAEQFF. The sequenced CDR3 bases are TGTGCCAGCAGCTTAGGTCAGGATAACTATGCT.

A word on this clone: With a much larger clone just one base away, this may be a read error. The gene symbols are mouse symbols. With the read ending 4 residues before the CDR3 end, the germline J gene is used to fill in that end. The same CDR3 arises from other DNA sequences in this sample as well. The chain carries TRBV13-1 and TRBJ2-1; weak D call: TRBD1 (6 bases). The CDR3 extends over 12 amino acids. CDR1 and CDR2 from the germline V gene are NSHNY and SYGAGN. Trimming left V 5 bases short and J 4 bases short, with 7 bases between. The CDR3 DNA, read in part, is TGTGCCAGCAGGGACAGATATGCT. Protein product: CASRDRYA. The whole CDR3 sequence reads CASRDRYAEQFF.

Remarks on this clone: These gene names are mouse names. The CDR3 extends 4 residues past the end of the read, so its final part is completed from the germline J gene. The chain joins TRBV13-2 to TRBJ1-2, with TRBD1 identical over 8 bases. CDR3 length equals 13 residues. Germline lookup yields CDR1 NNHNN and CDR2 SYGAGS (reference sequence). V lost 3 bases and J lost 4; bases outside the gene matches: 2. This CDR3 reads CASGGTGPSDYTF. Incomplete CDR3 DNA: TGTGCCAGCGGTGGGACAGGGCCCTCC.

Note on this clone: The gene names given are mouse names. The CDR3 is cut off 4 residues early in the read; its end comes from the germline J gene. The chain recombines TRBV1 with TRBJ2-1; TRBD1 matches 9 bases. Germline assignment: CDR1 NSQYPW and CDR2 LRSPGD (reference sequence). CDR3 size: 15 residues. J gave up 6 bases and V 0 bases, and 3 bases lay outside the gene matches. CDR3 protein: CTCSADWDRAAEQFF. The part of the CDR3 DNA that was read is TGCACCTGCAGTGCAGATTGGGACAGGGCTGCT.

Concerning this clone itself: Mouse germline and gene names are used. The sequence runs out 3 residues before the end of the CDR3; the remainder is reconstructed from the germline J gene. V usage is TRBV1 and J usage is TRBJ1-6; 11 nucleotides match TRBD1. TRBJ1-6 is reported as an ORF; its role is uncertain. Per the germline V gene, CDR1 is NSQYPW and CDR2 is LRSPGD (reference sequence). Unmatched junction bases numbered 5, after V lost 1 base and J lost 6 bases. The CDR3 totals 17 residues. CDR3: CTCSAGRTGGVNSPLYF. The DNA read from the CDR3 is TGCACCTGCAGTGCAGGGAGGACAGGGGGCGTTAATTCGCCC.

This clone was observed a handful of times. Gene names and germline refer to mouse. The read ends 4 residues before the CDR3 terminus; that terminus is restored from the germline J gene. The chain joins TRBV17 to TRBJ2-7; 9 bases agree with TRBD1. Germline assignment: CDR1 MNHDT and CDR2 YYDKIL. Trimming took 0 bases from V and 3 from J; bases not matched to a gene: 3. CDR3 length: 15 amino acids. The CDR3 loop reads CASSRDGTGFYEQYF. The DNA read from the CDR3 is TGTGCTAGCAGTAGAGATGGGACAGGGTTCTAT.

This clone has a handful of counts. Genes here carry mouse names. The CDR3 end is not reached by the read, which stops 4 residues before it; the germline J gene fills it in. The rearrangement links TRBV5 to TRBJ1-2; perhaps TRBD1 as D (6 bases). Germline CDR1 is LGHNA and CDR2 is YNLKQL (reference sequence). V was shortened by 0 bases and J by 1 base, with 15 bases between the two germline ends. This CDR3 has 17 residues. The CDR3: CASSQDPQGWENSDYTF. CDR3 bases read: TGTGCCAGCAGCCAAGATCCCCAGGGGTGGGAAAACTCC.

Note on this clone: Gene names denote mouse genes. The CDR3 extends 4 residues past the end of the read, so its final part is completed from the germline J gene. The genes are TRBV5 and TRBJ1-1; D gene unclear. In germline, CDR1 is LGHNA, CDR2 YNLKQL (reference sequence). The CDR3 length is 12 residues. The DNA read from the CDR3 is TGTGCCAGCAGCCAAGAATGGGGA. Its translation is CASSQEWG. The full CDR3 is CASSQEWGEVFF.

This clone showed up just a few times. The gene names given are mouse names. Coverage ceases 4 residues before the CDR3 finishes, and the germline J gene fills in the end. The chain carries TRBV29 and TRBJ2-2, with 11 bases matching TRBD1. V shed 6 bases and J 0 bases; nucleotides not matched to a gene: 3. The CDR3 extends over 16 amino acids. Germline CDR1 and CDR2: MSHET and SYDVDS. Partial CDR3 DNA: TGTGCTAGCAGCAGGGACAGGGGGGCAAACACCGGG. This gives the protein CASSRDRGANTG. The full CDR3 reads CASSRDRGANTGQLYF.

Points on this clone: Mouse germline and gene names are used. The CDR3 end lies 4 residues beyond the end of the read and is filled in from the germline J gene. The chain recombines TRBV13-3 with TRBJ1-1, with 7 bases matching TRBD1. The CDR3 sequence is 13 residues long. V gave up 4 bases and J gave up 1 base; unmatched junction bases: 1. The germline V gene has CDR1 NNHDY and CDR2 SYVADS. CDR3 DNA, as far as it was read: TGTGCCAGCAGTTACAGGGGAAACACA. Protein: CASSYRGNT. The whole CDR3 region reads CASSYRGNTEVFF.

About this clone itself: Gene names refer to mouse genes. The CDR3 end lies 4 residues beyond the end of the read and is filled in from the germline J gene. V is TRBV17 and J is TRBJ2-3; the D is unclear. V was shortened by 3 bases and J by 1 base, with 5 bases between the two germline ends. CDR1 and CDR2 from the germline V gene are MNHDT and YYDKIL. The CDR3 sequence is 13 residues long. The CDR3 bases that were read are TGTGCTAGCAGTAGGAGGGGTGCAGAA. Translation: CASSRRGAE. The CDR3 in full is CASSRRGAETLYF.

A word on this clone: Gene names are mouse gene names. The read ends 4 residues before the CDR3 terminus; that terminus is restored from the germline J gene. Other DNA sequences of this sample code for an identical CDR3. This rearrangement joins TRBV13-3 to TRBJ1-1; D possibly corresponds to TRBD1 (5 bases). This CDR3 spans 14 amino acids. Germline CDR1 reads NNHDY; CDR2 reads SYVADS. V lost 2 bases to trimming and J lost 0 bases, with 8 bases between them. The covered CDR3 bases are TGTGCCAGCAGTGACACCAGGGCAAACACA. Its translation is CASSDTRANT. From start to end, the CDR3 is CASSDTRANTEVFF.

Remarks on this clone: Genes and germline come from the mouse. The read ends 4 residues shy of where the CDR3 ends; the end is completed using the germline J gene. The rearrangement uses TRBV31 and TRBJ2-1, with a possible D match to TRBD1 (6 bases). Germline CDR1 and CDR2: GKSSPN and SITVG. The CDR3 runs to 13 residues. V was shortened by 5 bases and J by 3 bases, with 11 bases between the two germline ends. The CDR3 here is CAWGRDIYAEQFF. The sequenced CDR3 bases are TGTGCCTGGGGCCGGGACATCTATGCT.

This clone turned up a few times. Mouse germline and gene names are used. The CDR3 end falls 4 residues outside the read, so it is completed with the germline J gene. The chain carries TRBV1 and TRBJ2-1; D gene ambiguous. In germline, CDR1 is NSQYPW, CDR2 LRSPGD (reference sequence). The V and J ends lost 0 bases and 1 base respectively, with 7 bases between them. The CDR3 consists of 15 residues. CDR3 amino acids: CTCSAETLNYAEQFF. Partial CDR3 DNA: TGCACCTGCAGTGCAGAGACTTTAAACTATGCT.

A few counts support this clone. The listed genes are named as in mouse. The read halts 4 residues ahead of the CDR3 end, with the missing end drawn from the germline J gene. The chain combines TRBV13-1 with TRBJ2-1; tentative D call: TRBD1 (5 bases). Germline-derived CDR1 and CDR2 are NSHNY and SYGAGN. The CDR3 spans 13 residues. V lost 6 bases and J 0 bases, leaving 7 bases between the germline ends. The sequenced part of the CDR3 DNA is TGTGCCAGCACCGACAGTAACTATGCT. This codes for CASTDSNYA. The entire CDR3 protein reads CASTDSNYAEQFF.

The table lists this clone with a few counts. The gene symbols are mouse symbols. The read falls 4 residues short of the CDR3 end, and the missing part is taken from the germline J gene. The chain couples TRBV19 to TRBJ2-3; TRBD2 aligns across 7 bases. CDR3 length equals 16 residues. V was pared by 0 bases and J by 2 bases, with 6 bases of the junction left unmatched. The V gene's germline CDR1 is FNHDT and CDR2 SITEND (reference sequence). CDR3 residues: CASSIVGGMAAETLYF. The DNA read from the CDR3 is TGTGCCAGCAGTATAGTTGGGGGGATGGCTGCAGAA.

About this clone: The gene names here belong to mouse. The read terminates 4 residues before the CDR3 end, so the remaining end is supplied by the germline J gene. The V and J genes are TRBV31 and TRBJ2-1; 8 bases map to TRBD2. Germline loops: CDR1 GKSSPN, CDR2 SITVG. The CDR3 sequence is 14 residues long. V lost 0 bases to trimming and J lost 6 bases; unmatched junction nucleotides: 4. CDR3 bases read: TGTGCCTGGAGTCTAGTGGGGGGGTTTGCT. Its translation: CAWSLVGGFA. The whole CDR3 protein is CAWSLVGGFAEQFF.

About this clone itself: Gene names and germline refer to mouse. Other DNA sequences in this specimen translate into the identical CDR3. This CDR3 is CASSGQPYEQYF. The CDR3 bases that were read are TGTGCCAGCAGTGGACAGCCTTAT. The V call is TRBV13-1, the J call TRBJ2-7, with D possibly matching TRBD1 (5 bases). The sequence runs out 4 residues before the end of the CDR3; the remainder is reconstructed from the germline J gene. Germline V gene sequence: CDR1 NSHNY, CDR2 SYGAGN. The CDR3 runs to 12 residues.

This clone was seen more than once but under ten times. Gene names and germline match the mouse. From the germline J gene comes the end of the CDR3, since the read stops 4 residues before it. The rearrangement joins TRBV19 to TRBJ2-7; perhaps TRBD2 as D (5 bases). The germline gives CDR1 FNHDT, CDR2 SITEND (reference sequence). The CDR3 is 14 residues long. The CDR3 spells CASSTPPWGYEQYF. The CDR3 bases that were read are TGTGCCAGCAGTACACCCCCTTGGGGTTAT.

Of note for this clone: The genes and germline here are from mouse. The DNA ends 4 residues before the CDR3 does, and the rest of the CDR3 is filled in from the germline J gene. The gene calls are TRBV19 and TRBJ2-1; D unclear. Germline CDR1 is FNHDT and CDR2 is SITEND (reference sequence). The CDR3 sequence is 12 residues long. Trimming stripped 5 bases from V and 1 base from J, with 4 bases between. The sequenced part of the CDR3 DNA is TGTGCCAGCAGCATAAACTATGCT. Its translation is CASSINYA. The full CDR3 protein is CASSINYAEQFF.